What follows describes a single TCR beta chain. The antigen this receptor binds is unknown. Qualities for individual bases were not recorded, and no much larger clone is one base off. The immunoSEQ Assay, a bias-controlled multiplex PCR, was used to amplify TCRbeta CDR3 regions from genomic DNA. In the authors' own workflow: The number of nucleated cells in each sample was estimated from the amplification of reference gene primers within the assay. To quantify the absolute abundance of each unique TCRbeta CDR3 rearrangement, sequence reads were collapsed and filtered. For each sample, productive Simpson clonality was calculated as the square root of Simpson's diversity index across productive rearrangements. TCRdb took this table from immuneACCESS and kept in-frame rearrangements with V and J called. Such tables lack part of the clones; where checked against another copy, unresolved V genes explain under half of the gap, and the rest is unexplained. V, J and clone size reflect that table, while D and trimming were determined from the DNA. Recorded for this sample are fewer than 200,000 clones; 80% to 90% of them occurred a single time. The ten most abundant clones make up 1.5% to 2% of the sample.

A second Seattle source provided samples from volunteer blood donors who had recovered from COVID-19. Each collaborating institution followed its own protocols to collect whole blood in K2EDTA tubes. For TCRbeta analysis, collaborators shipped samples in one of three forms: frozen whole blood, isolated PBMCs, or DNA extracted from either of those sample types. Inclusive of the bounding cysteine and phenylalanine, the CDR3 is 14 residues long. The CDR3 DNA has 42 bases and is translated from base 1. The germline V gene specifies ENHRY as CDR1 and SYGVKD as CDR2. Deletion took 3 bases off V and 7 bases off J, with a span of 13 bases between the germline ends. These data belong to a study of blood T cell repertoires in COVID-19 (dated by TCRdb to 2018 to 2021). A note on the overall study: Samples covering the acute and convalescent phases of COVID-19 were provided by collaborators in the United States, Italy and Spain. The material from the prospective study consisted of cDNA or gDNA derived from T cells, B-cell-depleted T cells, or PBMCs. The dataset comprised deeply sampled blood TCRbeta repertoires from subjects exposed to, actively infected with, or recovered from COVID-19. The repertoires were released in a freely available public database intended as a resource for research on the immune response to SARS-CoV-2. Samples came from the ongoing ImmuneRACE study (first 160 participants) plus 1,254 subjects from 6 global collaborators. Nearly every sample came with metadata listing a de-identified subject ID, COVID-19 status, age in years and sex. Where HLA class I and class II types were available, the types were taken from metadata supplied by the sample provider, not from assay-based typing. General findings and caveats noted by the study authors: The amount of clinical and demographic metadata varied by source and participant and was provided uncurated.

The sample consisted of peripheral blood. This TCR came from a man aged 18 to 35 who had recovered from COVID-19. This chain is built from TRBV10-3 and TRBJ1-5; perhaps TRBD1 is the D gene, with 6 bases matching. DNA sequence: TGTGCCATCAGTGAATATTTGACAGGCCAGCCCCAGCATTTT. This codes for CAISEYLTGQPQHF.